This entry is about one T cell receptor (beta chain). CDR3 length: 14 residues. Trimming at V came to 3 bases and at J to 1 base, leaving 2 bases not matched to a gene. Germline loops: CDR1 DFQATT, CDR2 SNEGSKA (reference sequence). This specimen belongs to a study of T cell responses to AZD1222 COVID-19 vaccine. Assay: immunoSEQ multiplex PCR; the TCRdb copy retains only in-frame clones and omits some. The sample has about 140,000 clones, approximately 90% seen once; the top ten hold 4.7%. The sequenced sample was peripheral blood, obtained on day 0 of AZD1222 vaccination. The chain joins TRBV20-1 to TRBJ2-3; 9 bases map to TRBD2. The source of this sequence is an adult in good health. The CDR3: CSASKRGGTDTQYF. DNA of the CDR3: TGCAGTGCTAGTAAGCGGGGGGGCACAGATACGCAGTATTTT.